Below, 2 T cell receptor beta chains from the same sample are listed, as sequenced in a study of blood T cells in healthy people across ages. It was with a sample-barcoded 5' primer and a J-beta primer mix that a second PCR of about 6 to 12 cycles was run. TCRdb ran MiXCR on the 5' RACE reads and lists one entry per CDR3 protein. The table records about 930,000 distinct CDR3 sequences, 25% to 35% of them present only once. These data were also reused for a study on T cells of mothers and their children.

Source material: blood. These receptors came from a woman between 40 and 50 years old in good health.

About this clonotype: A read error is possible here, since a much larger clone lies one base away. V usage is TRBV7-8 and J usage is TRBJ2-1; TRBD1 is a possible D gene (6 bases). Germline assignment: CDR1 SGHVS and CDR2 FQNEAQ. The germline V and J ends were trimmed by 3 bases and 10 bases, with 16 bases remaining between them. The CDR3 is made up of 14 amino acids. CDR3 amino acids: CASSFDRFAYEQFF. For the CDR3, the DNA is TGTGCCAGCAGCTTCGACAGGTTTGCCTACGAGCAGTTCTTC.

CDR3 bases: TGTGCCAGCAGTGAATTGGCGGAACTACGAGAGACCCAGTACTTC. Encoded protein: CASSELAELRETQYF. This sequence joins TRBV6-1 and TRBJ2-7; D gene uncertain. The J call may be faulty, since TRBJ2-5 better matches the DNA end. CDR1 MNHNS and CDR2 SASEGT come from the germline V gene. The length of the CDR3 is 15 residues.